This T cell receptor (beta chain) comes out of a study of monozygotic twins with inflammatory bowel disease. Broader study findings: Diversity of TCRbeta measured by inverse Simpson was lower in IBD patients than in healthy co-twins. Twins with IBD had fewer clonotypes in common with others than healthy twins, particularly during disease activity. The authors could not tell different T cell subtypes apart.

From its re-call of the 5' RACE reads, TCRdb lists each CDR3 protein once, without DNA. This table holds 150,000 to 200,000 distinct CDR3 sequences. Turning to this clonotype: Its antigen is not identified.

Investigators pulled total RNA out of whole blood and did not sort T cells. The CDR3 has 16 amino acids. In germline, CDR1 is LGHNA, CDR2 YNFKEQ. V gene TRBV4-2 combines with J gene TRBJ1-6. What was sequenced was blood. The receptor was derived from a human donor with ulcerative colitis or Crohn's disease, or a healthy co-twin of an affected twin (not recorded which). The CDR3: CASSQGDGAGNSPLHF.